This TCR beta chain emerged from a study of blood T cell repertoires in COVID-19. In the original processing: By means of reference gene primer amplification, nucleated cell counts were estimated. Using immunoSEQ multiplex PCR, the repertoire was profiled, and TCRdb retains in-frame clones only, with some absent. V and J calls and clone size follow that table, whereas D and trimming were derived from the DNA. Of 110,000 to 150,000 clones listed, around 88% are singletons. Germline CDR1 and CDR2: SEHNR and FQNEAQ (reference sequence). Trimming took 5 bases from V and 5 from J, leaving 10 bases between them. The CDR3 is 14 residues long.

This clonotype was sampled from an older woman with acute or convalescent COVID-19. The rearrangement links TRBV7-9 to TRBJ1-6, with a weak D call TRBD1 (5 bases). The sample consisted of peripheral blood. CDR3 in amino acids: CASSPRGDNSPLHF. CDR3 nucleotides: TGTGCCAGCAGCCCCCGGGGGGATAATTCACCCCTCCACTTT.